The 32 T cell receptor beta chains below come from one sample, sequenced in a study of control samples from healthy donors and cancer patients. Libraries were prepared by immunoSEQ multiplex PCR; TCRdb keeps only in-frame clonotypes and omits some of them. The table includes about 160,000 clones, 93% detected once. Material: blood. These receptors were obtained from a woman between 55 and 75 years old in good health.

The rearrangement links TRBV10-2 to TRBJ1-2, with 7 bases fitting TRBD1. The V segment lost 0 bases and the J segment 4 bases; nucleotides outside the gene matches: 2. The CDR3 is made up of 14 amino acids. Looked up from germline, CDR1 is WSHSY and CDR2 is SAAADI. CDR3 sequence (DNA): TGCGCCAGCAGTGAGTCTGGACAGGTCTATGGCTACACCTTC. The encoded protein is CASSESGQVYGYTF.

The CDR3 reads CSAVGDRAGEKLFF. CDR3 nucleotides: TGCAGCGCTGTGGGAGACAGGGCGGGAGAAAAACTGTTTTTT. This sequence joins TRBV29-1 and TRBJ1-4, with TRBD1 matching over 7 bases. The CDR3 has 14 amino acids. CDR1 is SQVTM, CDR2 ANQGSEA, per germline. V shed 7 bases, J shed 8 bases, and the junction held 13 bases outside the gene matches.

The gene calls are TRBV2 and TRBJ1-5, with a possible D match to TRBD1 (6 bases). V was shortened by 2 bases and J by 6 bases, with 14 bases between the two germline ends. In germline, CDR1 is SNHLY, CDR2 FYNNEI. CDR3 length: 15 residues. The CDR3 reads CASSETQGWGQPQHF. For the CDR3, the DNA is TGTGCCAGCAGTGAAACACAGGGTTGGGGTCAGCCCCAGCATTTT.

The chain has TRBV19 and TRBJ2-7; 8 bases align to TRBD1. Germline CDR1 is LNHDA and CDR2 is SQIVND (reference sequence). This CDR3 contains 16 residues. V was clipped by 7 bases and J by 2 bases; unmatched bases: 13. The CDR3 DNA reads as TGTGCCAGTATTGTCGGGACAGGCAAGCGGGCCTACGAGCAGTACTTC. As protein: CASIVGTGKRAYEQYF.

The V gene is TRBV3-1 (or the pseudogene TRBV3-2), the J gene TRBJ1-5; 9 nucleotides align to TRBD1. CDR1 LGHDT and CDR2 YNNKEL come from the germline V gene (reference sequence). The CDR3 loop spans 14 amino acids. V lost 5 bases, J lost 7 bases, and 6 bases stayed unmatched. CDR3 sequence: CASSGQGIGQPQHF. The DNA for the CDR3 is TGTGCCAGCAGCGGACAGGGGATCGGACAGCCCCAGCATTTT.

This clone was detected only once. The J gene is TRBJ2-3, the V gene TRBV10-3, with a possible D match to TRBD2 (6 bases). Per the germline V gene, CDR1 is ENHRY and CDR2 is SYGVKD. This CDR3 region has 14 residues. With 2 bases removed from V and 0 bases from J, the gap between germline ends came to 6 bases. The CDR3 nucleotides read TGTGCCATCAGTGAGCGGGGGAGCACAGATACGCAGTATTTT. Translated, it gives CAISERGSTDTQYF.

The CDR3 DNA follows: TGTGCCAGCAGCTCGGGATTAGGGAGCAATCAGCCCCAGCATTTT. Protein product: CASSSGLGSNQPQHF. V and J are TRBV7-2 and TRBJ1-5; D remains ambiguous. The CDR3 totals 15 residues. Germline V lookup: CDR1 SGHTA, CDR2 FQGNSA. V was trimmed by 4 bases and J by 1 base, leaving 11 bases between them.

The gene calls are TRBV29-1 and TRBJ1-5, with 7 nucleotides matching TRBD1. Germline values: CDR1 SQVTM, CDR2 ANQGSEA. V was pared by 4 bases and J by 3 bases, with 6 bases of the junction left unmatched. The CDR3 covers 14 residues. In DNA form, the CDR3 reads TGCAGCGTTGGCATCGGGACAGCCAATCAGCCCCAGCATTTT. Residues: CSVGIGTANQPQHF.

The chain recombines TRBV24-1 with TRBJ2-7; tentative D call: TRBD2 (6 bases). Trimming took 4 bases from V and 5 from J, leaving 11 bases between them. The germline V gene encodes CDR1 KGHDR and CDR2 SFDVKD. This CDR3 contains 13 residues. The CDR3 is CATSDQGGNEQYF. For the CDR3, the DNA is TGTGCCACCAGTGACCAAGGAGGGAACGAGCAGTACTTC.

This rearrangement joins TRBV6-6 to TRBJ1-5; D is ambiguous. Germline-derived CDR1 and CDR2 are MNHNY and SVGAGI (reference sequence). Between the trimmed V and J ends, which lost 7 bases and 0 bases, there was a span of 16 bases. There are 16 residues in the CDR3. The CDR3, as DNA: TGTGCCAGCAAGCGGTCAGGATCTTATAGCAATCAGCCCCAGCATTTT. It is translated as CASKRSGSYSNQPQHF.

J is TRBJ1-2 and V is TRBV19; D unresolved. The CDR3 is 11 amino acids. The V gene lost 8 bases and the J gene lost 9 bases, with 13 bases spanning the gap. Germline-derived CDR1 and CDR2 are LNHDA and SQIVND (reference sequence). DNA of the CDR3: TGTGCCAGTTCGTTCGGTGGTCGCTACACCTTC. Protein sequence: CASSFGGRYTF.

The J gene is TRBJ2-7, the V gene TRBV7-3, with 10 bases fitting TRBD2. The germline V gene has CDR1 SGHTA and CDR2 FQGTGA. The length of the CDR3 is 15 residues. V dropped 5 bases and J dropped 0; count of bases not matched to a gene: 4. DNA of the CDR3: TGTGCCAGCAGCCCCGGGACTAGCGTCTCCTACGAGCAGTACTTC. Residues: CASSPGTSVSYEQYF.

CDR3: CASSPFLTGGEKTRIYGYTF. Written as DNA, the CDR3 is TGTGCCAGCAGCCCATTCTTGACAGGGGGCGAAAAAACACGCATCTATGGCTACACCTTC. The chain is built from TRBV14 and TRBJ1-2; 10 bases agree with TRBD1. Germline CDR1 is SGHDN and CDR2 is FVKESK. The V and J ends lost 4 bases and 4 bases, in that order; junction bases with no gene match: 21. The CDR3 runs to 20 residues.

V usage is TRBV6-6 and J usage is TRBJ2-7; the match to TRBD2 covers 7 bases. The V gene end was trimmed by 6 bases and the J gene end by 4 bases; junction bases not matched to a gene: 15. The CDR3 totals 16 residues. Germline CDR1 reads MNHNY; CDR2 reads SVGAGI (reference sequence). CDR3 protein: CASRVLADAGEYEQYF. CDR3 coding DNA: TGTGCCAGCAGGGTGCTAGCAGACGCGGGAGAGTACGAGCAGTACTTC.

A word on this clone: Additional DNA sequences in this sample encode the identical CDR3. The CDR3 nucleotides read TGTGCCATCAGTGAGTCCTCCCCCCTAGCGGGGGGCTACAATGAGCAGTTCTTC. Protein sequence: CAISESSPLAGGYNEQFF. The chain combines TRBV10-3 with TRBJ2-1; 11 nucleotides line up with TRBD2. J was trimmed by 3 bases and V by 0 bases; bases with no gene match: 7. The CDR3 length is 18 residues. The V gene's germline CDR1 is ENHRY and CDR2 SYGVKD.

The chain has TRBV19 and TRBJ2-5; D not certain. Trimming stripped 4 bases from V and 1 base from J, with 4 bases between. Germline-derived CDR1 and CDR2 are LNHDA and SQIVND (reference sequence). This CDR3 comprises 12 residues. The CDR3 loop is CASSTSQETQYF. The CDR3 DNA sequence: TGTGCCAGTAGTACGTCCCAAGAGACCCAGTACTTC.

The chain uses TRBV19 and TRBJ1-4; D is possibly TRBD1 (5 bases). The germline V gene encodes CDR1 LNHDA and CDR2 SQIVND (reference sequence). CDR3 length: 16 residues. The V gene lost 5 bases and the J gene lost 4 bases, with 17 bases spanning the gap. This CDR3 is CASSPLLTGRNEKLFF. In DNA, the CDR3 is TGTGCCAGTAGTCCACTACTTACAGGACGTAATGAAAAACTGTTTTTT.

This clone is a singleton in its sample. The CDR3 DNA follows: TGTGCCAGCAGCTTGGCCCGGACATCGGTGTTTGCAACTAATGAAAAACTGTTTTTT. Translation: CASSLARTSVFATNEKLFF. This chain links TRBV5-6 with TRBJ1-4, with D perhaps matching TRBD1 (5 bases). Germline lookup yields CDR1 SGHDT and CDR2 YYEEEE. This CDR3 is built from 19 residues. Trimming took 0 bases from V and 0 from J, leaving 18 bases between them.

The gene calls are TRBV18 and TRBJ1-1; D remains unclear. The germline V and J ends were trimmed by 4 bases and 3 bases, with 12 bases remaining between them. Germline V gene lookup returns CDR1 KGHSH and CDR2 LQKENI. The CDR3 loop spans 14 amino acids. The CDR3 bases are TGTGCCAGCTCACGACGGTCCGGGGACACTGAAGCTTTCTTT. Translation: CASSRRSGDTEAFF.

The gene calls are TRBV4-3 and TRBJ2-3; no firm D call. V lost 0 bases, J lost 0 bases, and 7 bases lay in between. Germline V gene lookup returns CDR1 LGHNA and CDR2 YSLEER. The CDR3 is 15 amino acids. DNA of the CDR3: TGCGCCAGCAGCCAAGAAGAACCTAGCACAGATACGCAGTATTTT. Its protein is CASSQEEPSTDTQYF.

The chain's CDR3 is CASTSRSSYEQYF. In nucleotides, the CDR3 is TGTGCCAGCACGTCCCGGAGCTCCTACGAGCAGTACTTC. The chain joins TRBV5-8 to TRBJ2-7; D ambiguous. This CDR3 comprises 13 residues. Germline-derived CDR1 and CDR2 are SGHTS and YDEGEE. V was trimmed by 6 bases and J by 0 bases, leaving 10 bases between them.

The chain links TRBV25-1 to TRBJ2-6; no definite D call. The V and J ends lost 3 bases and 1 base respectively, with 13 bases between them. CDR1 is MGHDK and CDR2 is SYGVNS in the germline V gene. The CDR3 length is 17 residues. The CDR3 nucleotides read TGTGCCAGCAGTGATATTAAGGGTTTGTCTGGGGCCAACGTCCTGACTTTC. Translation gives CASSDIKGLSGANVLTF. The full variable domain, completed using reference TRBV25-1 and TRBJ2-6, is EADIYQTPRYLVIGTGKKITLECSQTMGHDKMYWYQQDPGMELHLIHYSYGVNSTEKGDLSSESTVSRIRTEHFPLTLESARPSHTSQYLCASSDIKGLSGANVLTFGAGSRLTVL.

This rearrangement joins TRBV24-1 to TRBJ2-2; weak D call: TRBD2 (5 bases). This CDR3 region has 18 residues. The V and J ends lost 4 bases and 2 bases respectively, with 19 bases between them. Germline V gives CDR1 KGHDR, CDR2 SFDVKD. The CDR3 sequence is CATSDADGSGSNTGELFF. The CDR3 DNA reads TGTGCCACCAGTGACGCTGACGGGTCGGGGAGCAACACCGGGGAGCTGTTTTTT.

The rearrangement uses TRBV11-3 and TRBJ2-3; 7 bases match TRBD1. The trim removed 4 bases at V and 0 bases at J, leaving 10 bases unmatched. The CDR3 consists of 17 residues. The V gene's germline CDR1 is SGHNT and CDR2 YENEEA. The CDR3 loop reads CASSSSRQGPSTDTQYF. CDR3 nucleotides: TGTGCCAGCAGCTCTTCTCGACAGGGACCGAGCACAGATACGCAGTATTTT. Full variable domain (remainder filled in from reference TRBV11-3 and TRBJ2-3): EAGVVQSPRYKIIEKKQPVAFWCNPISGHNTLYWYLQNLGQGPELLIRYENEEAVDDSQLPKDRFSAERLKGVDSTLKIQPAELGDSAVYLCASSSSRQGPSTDTQYFGPGTRLTVL.

V usage is TRBV6-6 and J usage is TRBJ2-1; TRBD2 matches at 8 bases. J was trimmed by 0 bases and V by 7 bases; bases with no gene match: 5. The CDR3 runs 15 residues. The germline gives CDR1 MNHNY, CDR2 SVGAGI (reference sequence). CDR3 sequence reads: CASNLAGSSYNEQFF. DNA for the CDR3: TGTGCCAGCAACTTAGCGGGGAGCTCCTACAATGAGCAGTTCTTC.

The chain carries TRBV5-4 and TRBJ1-4; no reliable D call. V lost 5 bases and J 2 bases, leaving 7 bases between the germline ends. This CDR3 contains 13 residues. The germline CDR1 and CDR2 sequences are SGHNT and YYREEE (reference sequence). The CDR3 loop reads CASRPGTNEKLFF. CDR3 coding DNA: TGTGCCAGCAGGCCAGGCACTAATGAAAAACTGTTTTTT.

This chain links TRBV2 with TRBJ1-1; D is possibly TRBD1 (5 bases). The germline gives CDR1 SNHLY, CDR2 FYNNEI. This CDR3 has 11 amino acids. Deletions cut 8 bases from V and 5 bases from J, with 9 bases between. CDR3 sequence: CASLRGTEAFF. The CDR3 DNA sequence: TGTGCCAGCTTGCGGGGGACTGAAGCTTTCTTT.

The rearrangement links TRBV4-3 to TRBJ2-1; no clear D. CDR3 length: 15 residues. The germline CDR1 and CDR2 sequences are LGHNA and YSLEER. V was pared by 1 base and J by 7 bases, with 14 bases between. The CDR3 sequence is CASSQGALYGNEQFF. In DNA form, the CDR3 reads TGCGCCAGCAGCCAAGGGGCACTATACGGGAATGAGCAGTTCTTC.

The chain is built from TRBV28 and TRBJ1-2, with 10 bases matching TRBD1. The V gene's germline CDR1 is MDHEN and CDR2 SYDVKM. V shed 6 bases and J 8 bases; nucleotides not matched to a gene: 6. CDR3 length: 13 residues. CDR3 in DNA: TGTGCCAGCAGCCCCGGACAGGGGGAAGGCTACACCTTC. This translates into CASSPGQGEGYTF.

The chain joins TRBV19 to TRBJ1-2; weak D call: TRBD1 (6 bases). Germline V gene lookup returns CDR1 LNHDA and CDR2 SQIVND (reference sequence). This CDR3 contains 14 residues. Between the trimmed V and J ends, which lost 10 bases and 2 bases, there was a span of 17 bases. CDR3 in amino acids: CATSSDRRNYGYTF. Here the CDR3 DNA reads TGTGCCACCTCATCCGACAGGAGGAACTATGGCTACACCTTC.

This chain uses TRBV18 with TRBJ2-1, with no clear D. The germline V gene has CDR1 KGHSH and CDR2 LQKENI. Trimming pared 1 base from V and 3 bases from J, leaving 4 bases between. The CDR3 is 13 amino acids. In DNA, the CDR3 is TGTGCCAGCTCACCACTTAGCTACAATGAGCAGTTCTTC. It specifies CASSPLSYNEQFF.

The chain combines TRBV5-6 with TRBJ1-2; 9 bases match TRBD1. Germline trimming cut 2 bases from V and 6 bases from J; bases unmatched to any gene: 5. Per the germline V gene, CDR1 is SGHDT and CDR2 is YYEEEE. This CDR3 comprises 14 residues. This chain's CDR3 is CASSFLRDRDGYTF. The CDR3 DNA reads TGTGCCAGCAGCTTCCTACGGGACAGGGATGGCTACACCTTC.